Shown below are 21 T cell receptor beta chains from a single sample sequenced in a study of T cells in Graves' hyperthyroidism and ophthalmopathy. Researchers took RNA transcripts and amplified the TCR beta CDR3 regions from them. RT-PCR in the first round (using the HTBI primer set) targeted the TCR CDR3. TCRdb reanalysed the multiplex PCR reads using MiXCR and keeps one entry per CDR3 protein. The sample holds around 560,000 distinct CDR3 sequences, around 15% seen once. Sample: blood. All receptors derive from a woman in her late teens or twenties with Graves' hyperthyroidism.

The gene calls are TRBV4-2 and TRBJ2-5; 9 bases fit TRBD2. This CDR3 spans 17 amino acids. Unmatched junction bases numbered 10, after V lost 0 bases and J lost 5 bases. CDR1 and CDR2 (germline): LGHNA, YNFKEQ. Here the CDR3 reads CASSQDGLAGPGETQYF. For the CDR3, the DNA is TGTGCCAGCAGCCAAGATGGGCTAGCGGGGCCGGGGGAGACCCAGTACTTC.

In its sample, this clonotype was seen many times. This chain's CDR3 is CASGLVGLNTEAFF. The CDR3 nucleotides are TGTGCTAGTGGTTTGGTCGGCTTGAACACTGAAGCTTTCTTT. The chain links TRBV12-5 to TRBJ1-1; D is unresolved. Trimming pared 0 bases from V and 0 bases from J, leaving 5 bases between. CDR3 length: 14 amino acids. CDR1 is LGHNT and CDR2 is FRNRAP in the germline V gene.

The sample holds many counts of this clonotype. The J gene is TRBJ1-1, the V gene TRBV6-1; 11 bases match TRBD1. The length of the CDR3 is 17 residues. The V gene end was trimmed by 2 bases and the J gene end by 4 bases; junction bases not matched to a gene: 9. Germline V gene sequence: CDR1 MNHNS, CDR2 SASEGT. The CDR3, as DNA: TGTGCCAGCAGTGAATTCGGACAGGGGGCATGGGGCACTGAAGCTTTCTTT. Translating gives CASSEFGQGAWGTEAFF.

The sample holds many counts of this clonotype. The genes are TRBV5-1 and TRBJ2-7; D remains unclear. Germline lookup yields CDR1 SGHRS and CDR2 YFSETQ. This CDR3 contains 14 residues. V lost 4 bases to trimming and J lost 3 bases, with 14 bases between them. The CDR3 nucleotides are TGCGCCAGCAGCCCTGGGTCGTGGAGCTACGAGCAGTACTTC. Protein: CASSPGSWSYEQYF. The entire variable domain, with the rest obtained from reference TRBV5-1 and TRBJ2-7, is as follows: KAGVTQTPRYLIKTRGQQVTLSCSPISGHRSVSWYQQTPGQGLQFLFEYFSETQRNKGNFPGRFSGRQFSNSRSEMNVSTLELGDSALYLCASSPGSWSYEQYFGPGTRLTVT.

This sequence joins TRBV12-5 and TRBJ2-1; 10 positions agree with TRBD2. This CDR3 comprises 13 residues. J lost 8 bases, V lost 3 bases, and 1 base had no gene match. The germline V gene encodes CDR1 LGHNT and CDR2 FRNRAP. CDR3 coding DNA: TGTGCTAGTGGTTTAGCGGGAGGGGATGAGCAGTTCTTC. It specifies CASGLAGGDEQFF.

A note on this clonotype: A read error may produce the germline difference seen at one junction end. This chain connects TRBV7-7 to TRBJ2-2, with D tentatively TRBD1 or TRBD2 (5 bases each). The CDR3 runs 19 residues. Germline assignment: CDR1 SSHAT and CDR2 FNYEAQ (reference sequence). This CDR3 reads CASSLAATAPWELSGELFF. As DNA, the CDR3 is TGTGCTAGCAGCTTGGCTGCGACAGCCCCGTGGGAGTTAAGCGGGGAGCTGTTTTTT.

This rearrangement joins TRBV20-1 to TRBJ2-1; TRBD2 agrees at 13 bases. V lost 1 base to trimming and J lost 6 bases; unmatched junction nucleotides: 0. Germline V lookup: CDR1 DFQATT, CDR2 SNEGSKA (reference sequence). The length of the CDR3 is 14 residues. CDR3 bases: TGCAGTGCTAGAGGGACTAGCGGGAGCAATGAGCAGTTCTTC. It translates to CSARGTSGSNEQFF.

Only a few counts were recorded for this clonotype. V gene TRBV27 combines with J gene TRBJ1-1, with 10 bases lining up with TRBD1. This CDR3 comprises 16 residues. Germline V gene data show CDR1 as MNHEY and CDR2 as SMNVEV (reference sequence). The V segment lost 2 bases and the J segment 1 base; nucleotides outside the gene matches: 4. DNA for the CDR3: TGTGCCAGCAGTTTAAAGACAGGGGGCCAGAACACTGAAGCTTTCTTT. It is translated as CASSLKTGGQNTEAFF.

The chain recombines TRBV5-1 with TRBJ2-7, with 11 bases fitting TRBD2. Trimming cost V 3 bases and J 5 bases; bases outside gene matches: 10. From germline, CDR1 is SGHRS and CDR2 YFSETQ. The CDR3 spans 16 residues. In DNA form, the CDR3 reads TGCGCCAGCAGCTCAATAGCGGGAGGGCCTGGGAACGAGCAGTACTTC. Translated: CASSSIAGGPGNEQYF.

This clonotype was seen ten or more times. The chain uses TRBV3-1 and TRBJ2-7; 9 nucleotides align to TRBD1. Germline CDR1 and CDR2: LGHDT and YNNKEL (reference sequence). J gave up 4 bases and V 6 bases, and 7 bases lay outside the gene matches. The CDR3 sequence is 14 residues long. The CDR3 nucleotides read TGTGCCAGCAGTCCCGGGACAGGGAAATACGAGCAGTACTTC. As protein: CASSPGTGKYEQYF.

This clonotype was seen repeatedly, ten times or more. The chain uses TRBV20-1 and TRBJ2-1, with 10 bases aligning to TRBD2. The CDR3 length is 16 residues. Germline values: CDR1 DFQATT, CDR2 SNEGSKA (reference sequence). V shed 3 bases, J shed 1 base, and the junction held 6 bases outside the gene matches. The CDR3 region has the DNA TGCAGTGCTAGCCAACTAGCGGGGCTTTCCTACAATGAGCAGTTCTTC. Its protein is CSASQLAGLSYNEQFF.

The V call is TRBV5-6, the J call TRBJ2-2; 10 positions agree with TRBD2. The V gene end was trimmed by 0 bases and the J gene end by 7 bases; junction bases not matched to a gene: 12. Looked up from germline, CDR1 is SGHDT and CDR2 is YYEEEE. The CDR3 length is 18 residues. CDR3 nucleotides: TGTGCCAGCAGCTTGGCCCTCGGGCTAGCGGGAGTCGTCGGGGAGCTGTTTTTT. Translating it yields CASSLALGLAGVVGELFF.

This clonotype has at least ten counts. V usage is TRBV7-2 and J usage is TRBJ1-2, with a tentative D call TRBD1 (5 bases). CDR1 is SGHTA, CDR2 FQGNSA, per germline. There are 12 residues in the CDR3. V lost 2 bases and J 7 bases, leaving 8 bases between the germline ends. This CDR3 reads CASSLRDGGYTF. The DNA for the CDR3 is TGTGCCAGCAGCTTAAGGGACGGTGGCTACACCTTC.

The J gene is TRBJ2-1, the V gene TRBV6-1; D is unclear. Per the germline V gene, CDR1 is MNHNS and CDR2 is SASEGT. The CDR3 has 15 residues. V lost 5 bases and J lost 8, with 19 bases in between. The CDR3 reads CASSSERISSYEQFF. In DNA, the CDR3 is TGTGCCAGCAGTTCCGAGCGCATATCGTCCTATGAGCAGTTCTTC.

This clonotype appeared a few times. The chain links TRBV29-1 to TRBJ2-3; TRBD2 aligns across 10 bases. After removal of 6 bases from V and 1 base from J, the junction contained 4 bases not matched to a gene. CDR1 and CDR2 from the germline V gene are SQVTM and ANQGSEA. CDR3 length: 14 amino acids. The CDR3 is CSVAAGGGTDTQYF. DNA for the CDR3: TGCAGCGTGGCAGCGGGAGGGGGCACAGATACGCAGTATTTT.

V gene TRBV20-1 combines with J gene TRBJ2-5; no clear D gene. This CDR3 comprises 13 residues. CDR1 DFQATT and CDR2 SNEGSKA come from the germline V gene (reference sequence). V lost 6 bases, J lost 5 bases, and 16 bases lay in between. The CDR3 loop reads CSANHRPWETQYF. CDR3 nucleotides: TGCAGTGCCAATCATCGACCCTGGGAGACCCAGTACTTC.

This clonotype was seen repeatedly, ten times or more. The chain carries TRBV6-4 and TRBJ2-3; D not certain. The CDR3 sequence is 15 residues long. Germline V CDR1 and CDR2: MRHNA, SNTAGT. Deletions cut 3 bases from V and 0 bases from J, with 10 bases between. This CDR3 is CASSEGQFSTDTQYF. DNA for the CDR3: TGTGCCAGCAGTGAAGGGCAATTCAGCACAGATACGCAGTATTTT.

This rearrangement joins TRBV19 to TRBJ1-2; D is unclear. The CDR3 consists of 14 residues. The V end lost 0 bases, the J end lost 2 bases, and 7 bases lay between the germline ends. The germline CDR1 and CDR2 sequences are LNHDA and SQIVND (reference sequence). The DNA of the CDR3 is TGTGCCAGTAGTATAGACGGACTAAACTATGGCTACACCTTC. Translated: CASSIDGLNYGYTF.

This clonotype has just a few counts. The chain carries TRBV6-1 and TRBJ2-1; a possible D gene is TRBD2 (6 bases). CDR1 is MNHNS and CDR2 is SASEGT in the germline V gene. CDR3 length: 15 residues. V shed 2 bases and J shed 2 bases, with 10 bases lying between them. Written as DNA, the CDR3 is TGTGCCAGCAGTGAATGGGGGGAGGCCTACAATGAGCAGTTCTTC. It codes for CASSEWGEAYNEQFF.

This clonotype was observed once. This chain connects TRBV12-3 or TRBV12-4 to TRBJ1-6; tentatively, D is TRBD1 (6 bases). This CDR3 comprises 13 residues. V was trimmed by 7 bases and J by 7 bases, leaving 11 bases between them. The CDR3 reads CASKGTQNSPLHF. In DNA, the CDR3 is TGTGCCAGCAAAGGGACACAAAATTCACCCCTCCACTTT.

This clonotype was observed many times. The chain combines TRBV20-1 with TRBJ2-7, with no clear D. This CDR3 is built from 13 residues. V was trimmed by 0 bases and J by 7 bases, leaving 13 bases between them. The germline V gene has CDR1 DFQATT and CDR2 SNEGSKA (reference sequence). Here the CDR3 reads CSARDPRVGEQYF. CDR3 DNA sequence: TGCAGTGCTAGAGATCCACGGGTGGGGGAGCAGTACTTC.